The 20 T cell receptor beta chains reported below all come from one sample, sequenced in a study of early T cells in non-severe SARS-CoV-2 infection. TCRdb ran MiXCR on the 5' RACE reads and lists one entry per CDR3 protein. The sample holds tens of thousands of distinct CDR3 sequences, under 15% seen once. Material for sequencing was whole blood. These receptors were taken from an adult who was a healthcare worker with PCR-confirmed SARS-CoV-2 infection or an uninfected control (not recorded which).

This clonotype showed up many times. This chain uses TRBV20-1 with TRBJ1-5; D gene ambiguous. Trimming cost V 3 bases and J 0 bases, with 3 bases left between them. The germline V gene encodes CDR1 DFQATT and CDR2 SNEGSKA (reference sequence). CDR3 length equals 12 residues. As DNA, the CDR3 is TGCAGTGCTAGCACTAGCAATCAGCCCCAGCATTTT. This codes for CSASTSNQPQHF.

In its sample, this clonotype was seen many times. V gene TRBV7-9 combines with J gene TRBJ1-1, with TRBD1 identical over 7 bases. Trimming removed 5 bases from V and 5 bases from J; junction bases left unmatched: 8. Germline CDR1 SEHNR, CDR2 FQNEAQ (reference sequence). The CDR3 length is 14 residues. For the CDR3, the DNA is TGTGCCAGCAGCGTAGGGGGCCTGGGGACTGAAGCTTTCTTT. Translating gives CASSVGGLGTEAFF.

This clonotype was recorded at least ten times. In nucleotides, the CDR3 is TGTGCCAGCAGCTTAGAGAACACCTACGAGCAGTACTTC. It encodes CASSLENTYEQYF. The chain recombines TRBV11-2 with TRBJ2-7; D is unclear. The V end was cut by 0 bases, the J end by 2 bases, with 5 bases between. Germline assignment: CDR1 SGHAT and CDR2 FQNNGV. The CDR3 has 13 amino acids.

The V call is TRBV10-3, the J call TRBJ2-1; possible D gene TRBD2, 6 bases. Trimming removed 2 bases from V and 0 bases from J, with 8 bases in between. Germline lookup yields CDR1 ENHRY and CDR2 SYGVKD. The CDR3 has 15 residues. CDR3 DNA: TGTGCCATCAGTGAGACCGGGAGCTCCTACAATGAGCAGTTCTTC. Residues: CAISETGSSYNEQFF.

This clonotype appeared many times. The gene calls are TRBV28 and TRBJ1-1; possibly TRBD1 for D (5 bases). This CDR3 has 13 amino acids. V was trimmed by 3 bases and J by 4 bases, leaving 9 bases between them. Germline V gives CDR1 MDHEN, CDR2 SYDVKM. The CDR3: CASSLGGATEAFF. The DNA for the CDR3 is TGTGCCAGCAGTTTGGGGGGAGCCACTGAAGCTTTCTTT.

This clonotype was seen a few times. V is TRBV6-5 and J is TRBJ1-5; no firm D call. This CDR3 comprises 13 residues. V dropped 6 bases and J dropped 5 bases, with 11 bases sitting between them. Germline V gene sequence: CDR1 MNHEY, CDR2 SVGAGI. Here the CDR3 reads CASRGSAYQPQHF. CDR3 nucleotide sequence: TGTGCCAGCAGGGGCAGTGCCTATCAGCCCCAGCATTTT.

This clonotype was counted between two and nine times. The chain recombines TRBV7-9 with TRBJ2-3; TRBD1 is a possible D gene (6 bases). CDR1 SEHNR and CDR2 FQNEAQ come from the germline V gene (reference sequence). V dropped 5 bases and J dropped 4 bases, with 19 bases sitting between them. The CDR3 has 16 amino acids. CDR3 DNA: TGTGCCAGCAGCCCCCCGTGGCCAGGGGAGTCAGATACGCAGTATTTT. Translation: CASSPPWPGESDTQYF.

The CDR3 DNA is TGTGCCAGCAGTGCCAAGAAGGCGGGGTCCTACAATGAGCAGTTCTTC. It encodes CASSAKKAGSYNEQFF. This chain joins TRBV6-1 and TRBJ2-1, with D possibly being TRBD2 (6 bases). Trimming cost V 4 bases and J 1 base, with 14 bases left between them. Germline V gene sequence: CDR1 MNHNS, CDR2 SASEGT. There are 16 residues in the CDR3.

This clonotype has at least ten counts. V usage is TRBV6-1 and J usage is TRBJ1-6, with a weak D call TRBD1 (5 bases). Germline V gives CDR1 MNHNS, CDR2 SASEGT. V shed 3 bases and J shed 10 bases, with 13 bases lying between them. CDR3 size: 14 residues. CDR3 sequence: CASSESGPRSPLHF. CDR3 DNA: TGTGCCAGCAGTGAGTCAGGGCCGCGATCACCCCTCCACTTT.

This rearrangement joins TRBV15 to TRBJ2-1; TRBD2 might be the D (6 bases). The V and J ends lost 8 bases and 4 bases respectively, with 9 bases between them. The CDR3 loop spans 12 amino acids. Germline-derived CDR1 and CDR2 are LNHNV and YYDKDF (reference sequence). The CDR3 reads CATAGGYNEQFF. In nucleotides, the CDR3 is TGTGCCACCGCCGGGGGTTACAATGAGCAGTTCTTC.

V gene TRBV20-1 combines with J gene TRBJ2-1, with 7 bases identical to TRBD2. CDR3 length: 15 amino acids. CDR1 is DFQATT, CDR2 SNEGSKA, per germline (reference sequence). V lost 5 bases, J lost 0 bases, and 7 bases stayed unmatched. This CDR3 is CSALSGQSSYNEQFF. In DNA, the CDR3 is TGCAGTGCTCTTAGCGGGCAAAGCTCCTACAATGAGCAGTTCTTC.

This clonotype has a handful of counts. The chain links TRBV15 to TRBJ2-1; no clear D gene. CDR1 LNHNV and CDR2 YYDKDF come from the germline V gene (reference sequence). The CDR3 loop spans 12 amino acids. V was shortened by 3 bases and J by 7 bases, with 7 bases between the two germline ends. The CDR3 region has the DNA TGTGCCACCAGCAGTACCACTAATGAGCAGTTCTTC. Protein product: CATSSTTNEQFF.

This rearrangement joins TRBV4-1 to TRBJ2-1; the match to TRBD1 covers 7 bases. V trimming: 1 base; J trimming: 4 bases; junction bases outside the gene matches: 4. This CDR3 has 15 residues. Germline V CDR1 and CDR2: MGHRA, YSYEKL. The CDR3 bases are TGCGCCAGCAGCCAAGGGACAGGATTATACAATGAGCAGTTCTTC. Its protein is CASSQGTGLYNEQFF.

This clonotype was observed a handful of times. V is TRBV18 and J is TRBJ2-3; D unresolved. V lost 1 base to trimming and J lost 4 bases, with 3 bases between them. The V gene's germline CDR1 is KGHSH and CDR2 LQKENI. The CDR3 contains 12 residues. The CDR3 region is CASSPLPDTQYF. CDR3 nucleotide sequence: TGTGCCAGCTCACCACTCCCAGATACGCAGTATTTT.

This clonotype was found a few times. The gene calls are TRBV12-3 or TRBV12-4 and TRBJ2-3; 12 bases are shared with TRBD2. The CDR3 has 16 residues. V was pared by 6 bases and J by 0 bases, with 4 bases of the junction left unmatched. CDR3 DNA: TGTGCCAGCAGGCCACTAGCGGGAGGAAGCACAGATACGCAGTATTTT. Its translation is CASRPLAGGSTDTQYF.

To note about this clonotype: A far larger clone is a single base away, which makes a read error likely. The V gene is TRBV6-6, the J gene TRBJ1-1; a weak D match, TRBD1 (6 bases). The germline V gene encodes CDR1 MNHNY and CDR2 SVGAGI (reference sequence). CDR3 length: 13 amino acids. With 5 bases removed from V and 0 bases from J, the gap between germline ends came to 7 bases. CDR3 DNA: TGTGCCAGCAGTACAGGGATGAACACTGAAGCTTTCTTT. Translation gives CASSTGMNTEAFF.

The chain carries TRBV12-3 or TRBV12-4 and TRBJ2-3; D is perhaps TRBD2 (6 bases). This CDR3 comprises 15 residues. V lost 6 bases, J lost 2 bases, and 15 bases lay in between. The CDR3 loop is CASSRRLGHTDTQYF. In DNA, the CDR3 is TGTGCCAGCAGCCGTCGACTAGGGCACACAGATACGCAGTATTTT.

This chain links TRBV21-1 with TRBJ2-7; the D call TRBD2 from the table was never checked on the DNA. TRBV21-1 is noted as a pseudogene. The CDR3 has 12 residues. The CDR3 DNA reads as TGTGCCAGCAGCAAGGGGACTAGCGAGAAGTACTTC. Translation gives CASSKGTSEKYF.

This clonotype appeared many times. V gene TRBV10-3 combines with J gene TRBJ2-1; no clear D gene. There are 12 residues in the CDR3. Germline lookup yields CDR1 ENHRY and CDR2 SYGVKD. V lost 4 bases, J lost 9 bases, and 10 bases lay in between. The CDR3 nucleotides are TGTGCCATCAGTGTTGCGCCTGGTGAGCAGTTCTTC. Translation: CAISVAPGEQFF.

This clonotype showed up many times. The V call is TRBV7-9, the J call TRBJ1-1; 7 bases line up with TRBD1. Germline V lookup: CDR1 SEHNR, CDR2 FQNEAQ (reference sequence). The V and J ends lost 2 bases and 8 bases, in that order; junction bases with no gene match: 5. The length of the CDR3 is 13 residues. The CDR3 DNA reads TGTGCCAGCAGCTTAAATGACAGGGCGGAAGCTTTCTTT. It translates to CASSLNDRAEAFF.